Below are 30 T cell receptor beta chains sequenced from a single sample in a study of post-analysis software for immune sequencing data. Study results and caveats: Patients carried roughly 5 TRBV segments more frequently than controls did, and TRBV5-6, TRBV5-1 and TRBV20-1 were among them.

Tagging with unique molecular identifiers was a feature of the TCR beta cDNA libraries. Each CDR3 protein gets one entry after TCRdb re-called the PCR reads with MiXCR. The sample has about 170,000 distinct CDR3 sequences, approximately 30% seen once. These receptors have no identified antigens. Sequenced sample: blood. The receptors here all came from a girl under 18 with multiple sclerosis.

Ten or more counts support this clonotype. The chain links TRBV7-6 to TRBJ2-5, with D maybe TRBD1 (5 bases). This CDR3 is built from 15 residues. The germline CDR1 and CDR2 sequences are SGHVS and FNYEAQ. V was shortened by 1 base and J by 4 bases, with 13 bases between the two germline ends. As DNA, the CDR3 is TGTGCCAGCAGCTTAGTCGTACAGGCAGGAGAGACCCAGTACTTC. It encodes CASSLVVQAGETQYF.

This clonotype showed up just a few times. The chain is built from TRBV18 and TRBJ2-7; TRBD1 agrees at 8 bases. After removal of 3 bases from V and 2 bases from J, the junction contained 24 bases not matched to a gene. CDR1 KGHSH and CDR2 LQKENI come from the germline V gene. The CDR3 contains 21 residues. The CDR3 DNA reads TGTGCCAGCTCACCCTATTTCGACGGGACAGGAGGTTTATTAATGCCCTACGAGCAGTACTTC. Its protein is CASSPYFDGTGGLLMPYEQYF.

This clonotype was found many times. CDR3 loop: CASSSSSGPSYEQYF. The CDR3 DNA is TGTGCCAGCAGTTCCTCTAGCGGGCCTTCCTACGAGCAGTACTTC. This chain joins TRBV13 and TRBJ2-7; 8 bases map to TRBD2. The CDR3 loop spans 15 amino acids. CDR1 is PRHDT and CDR2 is FYEKMQ in the germline V gene (reference sequence). The J segment lost 1 base and the V segment lost 6 bases, leaving 8 bases of the junction unmatched.

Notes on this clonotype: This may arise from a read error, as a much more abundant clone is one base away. In DNA form, the CDR3 reads TGCGCCAGCAGCCCGGACATACAAGAGACCCAGTACTTC. This encodes CASSPDIQETQYF. The chain carries TRBV5-1 and TRBJ2-5; possibly TRBD1 for D (5 bases). In germline, CDR1 is SGHRS, CDR2 YFSETQ. The CDR3 length is 13 residues. With 4 bases removed from V and 2 bases from J, the gap between germline ends came to 9 bases.

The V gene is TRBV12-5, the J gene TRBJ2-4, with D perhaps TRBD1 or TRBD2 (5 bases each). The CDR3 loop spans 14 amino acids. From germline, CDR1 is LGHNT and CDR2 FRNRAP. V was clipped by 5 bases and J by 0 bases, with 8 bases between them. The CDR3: CASGAGTAKNIQYF. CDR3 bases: TGTGCTAGTGGTGCAGGGACAGCCAAAAACATTCAGTACTTC.

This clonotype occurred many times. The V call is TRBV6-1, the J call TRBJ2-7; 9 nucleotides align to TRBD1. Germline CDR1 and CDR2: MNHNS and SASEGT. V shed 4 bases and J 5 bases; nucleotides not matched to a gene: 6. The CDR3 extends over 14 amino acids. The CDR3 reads CASSVRDRVDEQYF. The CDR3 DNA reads TGTGCCAGCAGTGTCCGGGACAGGGTCGACGAGCAGTACTTC.

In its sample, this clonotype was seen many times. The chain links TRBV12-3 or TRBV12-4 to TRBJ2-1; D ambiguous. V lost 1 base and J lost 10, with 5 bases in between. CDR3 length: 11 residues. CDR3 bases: TGTGCCAGCAGTTTAGAGGCGGAGCAGTTCTTC. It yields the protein CASSLEAEQFF.

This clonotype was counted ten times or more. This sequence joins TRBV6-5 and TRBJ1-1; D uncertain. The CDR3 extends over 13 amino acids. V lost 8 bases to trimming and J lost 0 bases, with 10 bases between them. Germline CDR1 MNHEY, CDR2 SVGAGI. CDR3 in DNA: TGTGCCAGCCACAACACCTTGAACACTGAAGCTTTCTTT. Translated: CASHNTLNTEAFF.

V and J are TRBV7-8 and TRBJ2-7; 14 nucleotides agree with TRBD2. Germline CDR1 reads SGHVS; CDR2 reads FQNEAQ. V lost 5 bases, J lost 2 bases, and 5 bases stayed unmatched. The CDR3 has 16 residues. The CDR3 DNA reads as TGTGCCAGCAGCGGGACTAGCGGGAGTCTGACCTACGAGCAGTACTTC. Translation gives CASSGTSGSLTYEQYF.

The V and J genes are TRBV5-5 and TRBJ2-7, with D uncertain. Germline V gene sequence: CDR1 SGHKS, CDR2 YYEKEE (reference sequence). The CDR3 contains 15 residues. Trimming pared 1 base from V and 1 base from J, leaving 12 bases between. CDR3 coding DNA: TGTGCCAGCAGCTTGAGATCGTGGGAATCCTACGAGCAGTACTTC. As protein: CASSLRSWESYEQYF.

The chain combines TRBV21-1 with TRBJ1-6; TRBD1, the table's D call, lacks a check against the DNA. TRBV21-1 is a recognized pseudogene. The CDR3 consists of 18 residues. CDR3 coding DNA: TGTGCCAGCAGCAACCCGCGGGGGATATTCCCCTATAATTCACCCCTCCACTTT. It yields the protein CASSNPRGIFPYNSPLHF.

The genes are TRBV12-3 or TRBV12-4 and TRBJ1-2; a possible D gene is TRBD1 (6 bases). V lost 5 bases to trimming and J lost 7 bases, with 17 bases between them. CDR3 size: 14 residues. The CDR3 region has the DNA TGTGCCAGCAGTCCGACCTGGACAGAGGCTGGCTACACCTTC. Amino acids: CASSPTWTEAGYTF.

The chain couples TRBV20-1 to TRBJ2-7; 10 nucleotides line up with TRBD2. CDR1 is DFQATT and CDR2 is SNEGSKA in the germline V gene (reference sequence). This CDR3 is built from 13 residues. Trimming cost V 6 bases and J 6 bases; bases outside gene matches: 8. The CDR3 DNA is TGCAGTGCCAGTCTAGCGGGAGTATCCGAGCAGTACTTC. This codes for CSASLAGVSEQYF.

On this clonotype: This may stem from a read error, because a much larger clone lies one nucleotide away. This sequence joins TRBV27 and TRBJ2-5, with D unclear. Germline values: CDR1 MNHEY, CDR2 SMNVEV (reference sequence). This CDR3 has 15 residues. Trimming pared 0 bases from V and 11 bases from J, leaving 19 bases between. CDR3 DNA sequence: TGTGCCAGCAGTTTATCAGGCAGTCCGTACAATGAGCAGTACTTC. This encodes CASSLSGSPYNEQYF.

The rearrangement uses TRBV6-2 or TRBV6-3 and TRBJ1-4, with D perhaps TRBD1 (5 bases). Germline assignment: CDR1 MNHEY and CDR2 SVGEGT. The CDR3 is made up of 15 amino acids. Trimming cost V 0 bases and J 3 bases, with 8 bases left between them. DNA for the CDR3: TGTGCCAGCAGTTACTCAACGGGACCTAATGAAAAACTGTTTTTT. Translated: CASSYSTGPNEKLFF.

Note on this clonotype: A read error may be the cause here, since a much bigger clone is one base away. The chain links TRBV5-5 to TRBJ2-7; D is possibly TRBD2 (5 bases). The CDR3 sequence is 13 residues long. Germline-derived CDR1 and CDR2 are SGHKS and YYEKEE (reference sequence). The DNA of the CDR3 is TGTGCCAGCAGCTCCGTTCCGGGGTACGAGCGGTACTTC. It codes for CASSSVPGYERYF.

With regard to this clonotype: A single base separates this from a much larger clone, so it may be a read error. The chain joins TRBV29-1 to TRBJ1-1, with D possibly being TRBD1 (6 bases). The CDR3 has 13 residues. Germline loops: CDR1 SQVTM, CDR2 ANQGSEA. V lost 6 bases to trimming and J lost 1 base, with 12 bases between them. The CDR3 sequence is CSVHRDKNTEAFF. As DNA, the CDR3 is TGCAGCGTGCACAGGGATAAGAACACTGAAGCTTTCTTT.

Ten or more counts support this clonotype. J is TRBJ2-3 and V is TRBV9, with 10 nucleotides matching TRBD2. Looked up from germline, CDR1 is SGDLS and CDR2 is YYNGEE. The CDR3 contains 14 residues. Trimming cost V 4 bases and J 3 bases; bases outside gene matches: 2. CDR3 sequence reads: CASSPSGSTDTQYF. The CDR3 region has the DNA TGTGCCAGCAGCCCTAGCGGGAGTACAGATACGCAGTATTTT.

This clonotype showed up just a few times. The CDR3: CASSVGHSGRGIYNEQFF. CDR3 sequence (DNA): TGTGCCAGCAGCGTAGGTCACAGCGGGAGGGGAATTTACAATGAGCAGTTCTTC. V usage is TRBV9 and J usage is TRBJ2-1; 10 nucleotides agree with TRBD2. Germline V gene lookup returns CDR1 SGDLS and CDR2 YYNGEE. Trimming removed 0 bases from V and 4 bases from J; junction bases left unmatched: 10. This CDR3 comprises 18 residues.

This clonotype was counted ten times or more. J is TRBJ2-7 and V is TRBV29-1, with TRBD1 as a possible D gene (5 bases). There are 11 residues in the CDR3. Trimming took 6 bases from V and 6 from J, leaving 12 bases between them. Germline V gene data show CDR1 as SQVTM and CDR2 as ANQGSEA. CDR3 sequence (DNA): TGCAGCGTGAACTCAAGGGGCGAGCAGTACTTC. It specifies CSVNSRGEQYF.

CDR3 region: CASSRWGQSYEQYF. As DNA, the CDR3 is TGTGCCAGCAGCCGGTGGGGACAGAGTTACGAGCAGTACTTC. The chain employs TRBV11-2 and TRBJ2-7, with 7 bases fitting TRBD1. The CDR3 extends over 14 amino acids. Germline V lookup: CDR1 SGHAT, CDR2 FQNNGV. J gave up 4 bases and V 5 bases, and 8 bases lay outside the gene matches.

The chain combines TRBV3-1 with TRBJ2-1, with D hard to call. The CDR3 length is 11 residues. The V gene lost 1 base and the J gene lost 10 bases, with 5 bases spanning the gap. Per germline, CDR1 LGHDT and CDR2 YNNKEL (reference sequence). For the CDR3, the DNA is TGTGCCAGCAGCCAAGCGCGGGAGCAGTTCTTC. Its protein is CASSQAREQFF.

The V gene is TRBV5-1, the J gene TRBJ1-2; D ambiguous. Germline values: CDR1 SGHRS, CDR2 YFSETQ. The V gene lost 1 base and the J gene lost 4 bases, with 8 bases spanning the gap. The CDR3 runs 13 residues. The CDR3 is CASSLYPSYGYTF. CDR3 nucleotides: TGCGCCAGCAGCTTGTACCCCAGCTATGGCTACACCTTC.

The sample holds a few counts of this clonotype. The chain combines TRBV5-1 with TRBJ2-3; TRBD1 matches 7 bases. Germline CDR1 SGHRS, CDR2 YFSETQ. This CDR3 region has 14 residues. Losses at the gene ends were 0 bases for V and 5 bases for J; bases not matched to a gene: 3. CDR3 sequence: CASSLEGGEDTQYF. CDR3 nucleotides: TGCGCCAGCAGCTTGGAAGGGGGCGAAGATACGCAGTATTTT.

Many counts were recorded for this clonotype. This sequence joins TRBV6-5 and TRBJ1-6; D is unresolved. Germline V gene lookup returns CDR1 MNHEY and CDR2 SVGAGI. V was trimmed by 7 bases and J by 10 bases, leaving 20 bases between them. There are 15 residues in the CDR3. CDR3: CASNSEDLSRSPLHF. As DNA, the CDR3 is TGTGCCAGCAATTCCGAGGATTTATCCCGCTCACCCCTCCACTTT.

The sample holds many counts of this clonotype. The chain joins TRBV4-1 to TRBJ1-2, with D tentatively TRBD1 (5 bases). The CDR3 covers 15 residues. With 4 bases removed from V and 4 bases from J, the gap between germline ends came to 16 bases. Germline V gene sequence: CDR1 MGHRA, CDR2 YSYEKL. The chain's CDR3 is CASSPPKGYGYGYTF. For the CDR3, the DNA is TGCGCCAGCAGCCCTCCGAAGGGGTATGGCTATGGCTACACCTTC.

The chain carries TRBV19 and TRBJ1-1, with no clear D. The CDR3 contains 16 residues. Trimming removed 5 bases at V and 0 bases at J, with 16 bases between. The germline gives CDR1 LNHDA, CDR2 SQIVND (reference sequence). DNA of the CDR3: TGTGCCAGTAGTCCCCCCTCTCTGACGGTGAACACTGAAGCTTTCTTT. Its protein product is CASSPPSLTVNTEAFF.

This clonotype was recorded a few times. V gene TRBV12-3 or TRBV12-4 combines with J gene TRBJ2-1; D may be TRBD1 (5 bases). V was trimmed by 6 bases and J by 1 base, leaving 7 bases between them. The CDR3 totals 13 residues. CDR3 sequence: CASRAGSYNEQFF. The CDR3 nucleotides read TGTGCCAGCAGGGCAGGGTCCTACAATGAGCAGTTCTTC.

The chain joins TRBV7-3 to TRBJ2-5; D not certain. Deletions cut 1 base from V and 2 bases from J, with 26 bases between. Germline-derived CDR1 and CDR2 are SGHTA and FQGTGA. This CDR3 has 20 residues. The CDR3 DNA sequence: TGTGCCAGCAGCTTAAGCGGTAGACTCCATCCAGCCCCTCAACAAGAGACCCAGTACTTC. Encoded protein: CASSLSGRLHPAPQQETQYF. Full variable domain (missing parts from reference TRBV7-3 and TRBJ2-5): GAGVSQTPSNKVTEKGKYVELRCDPISGHTALYWYRQSLGQGPEFLIYFQGTGAADDSGLPNDRFFAVRPEGSVSTLKIQRTERGDSAVYLCASSLSGRLHPAPQQETQYFGPGTRLLVL.

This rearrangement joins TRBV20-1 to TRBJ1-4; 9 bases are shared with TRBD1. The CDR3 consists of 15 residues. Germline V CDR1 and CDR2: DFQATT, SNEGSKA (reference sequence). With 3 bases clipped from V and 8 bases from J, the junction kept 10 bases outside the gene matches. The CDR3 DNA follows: TGCAGTGCTAGGAAACCGGGACAGGGAGAGGAAAAACTGTTTTTT. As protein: CSARKPGQGEEKLFF.